The entry below describes one T cell receptor beta chain. Its specific antigen is unknown. No qualities accompany the bases; no much larger clone lies one base away. Frozen genomic DNA underwent high-throughput TCRbeta CDR3 sequencing by immunoSEQ, including PCR amplification, mapping, bias correction and internal controls. For the original study's pipeline: Productive rearrangements were kept, and unique TCRbeta sequences were defined by CDR3 nucleotide sequence plus V and J gene. For classification of a sequence as donor-reactive, at least 5-fold expansion in CFSE-low cells relative to unstimulated pre-transplant cells and a frequency of at least 0.01% were required. Minimum frequency thresholds were set for each subject based on the unstimulated sample with the lowest template count, ensuring at least 90% detection power. Jensen-Shannon divergence between the top 1000 TCRbeta sequences after and before transplant was used to measure repertoire turnover. Changes in detection of donor-reactive sequences were tested with two-sided Fisher's exact tests. Entries here come from immuneACCESS through TCRdb and include only in-frame sequences with V and J called. Some clones fail to appear in such tables; in the studies checked, an unresolved V gene covers under half of the shortfall, and the cause of the remainder is unknown. V, J and clone size are those of that table, while D and trimming were read from the DNA. In this sample the table shows 50,000 to 70,000 clones, around two thirds of which occur a single time. The ten largest clones take up 2.8% of the sample.

This entry belongs to a study of T cell clones after liver transplantation (dated by TCRdb to between 2018 and 2020). Notes on the research overall: ITN030ST, the source of the samples, was a randomized trial that attempted immunosuppression withdrawal within 2 years of liver transplantation. Donor-reactive T cell clones were identified by TCRbeta sequencing after a pre-transplant mixed lymphocyte reaction and then tracked in post-transplant blood. Of the eight recipients, three were HCV-positive, while the remaining recipients had been transplanted for non-autoimmune, non-viral indications. A cohort of 8 liver transplant recipients was studied, of whom 3 were classified as tolerant and 5 as non-tolerant. Blood samples were taken pre-transplant, pre-randomization before withdrawal, and post-randomization after full withdrawal or failed withdrawal. Third party-reactive TCRbeta sequences were also identified from pre-transplant MLRs to serve as an antigen-independent comparator for donor-reactive sequences. To count as tolerant, a recipient had to stay completely off immunosuppression for at least one year without liver enzymes climbing beyond twice the upper limit of normal. The subjects received no induction therapy and were kept on standard immunosuppression until randomization at 12-24 months post-transplant.

Unstimulated PBMCs, after thawing, were stained for CD3, CD4 and CD8 and then FACS-sorted into CD3+CD4+ and CD3+CD8+ populations. All 8 studied subjects were randomized to immunosuppression withdrawal. The Qiagen DNeasy Blood and Tissue Kit was used for genomic DNA isolation. Results the study describes overall, beyond this receptor: Without allograft tissue specimens, donor-reactive T cells may have migrated into the graft rather than being deleted. Low numbers of available donor cells limited the measurable donor-reactive repertoire in two subjects. A greater decline was seen for donor-reactive sequences than for third party-reactive sequences, suggesting partial antigen-specific deletion unrelated to withdrawal success. When repertoire turnover was taken into account, detection of donor-reactive sequences was significantly reduced in 7 of 8 subjects for CD4 and in 8 of 8 subjects for CD8. Circulating donor-reactive CD4 TCRbeta sequences fell significantly post-transplant in most of the 8 subjects, irrespective of tolerance or HCV status. Conclusions were preliminary, limited by small, heterogeneous patient numbers and non-standardized post-transplant time points.

The CDR3 measures 16 amino acids from cysteine to phenylalanine. Only the CDR3 DNA stays, 48 bases, in frame from base 1. The V end loses 5 bases and the J end loses 7 bases, and a stretch of 23 bases separates them. The germline V gene encodes CDR1 LGHNT and CDR2 FRNRAP. The V gene is TRBV12-5 and the J gene is TRBJ2-5; perhaps TRBD2 is the D gene, with 5 bases matching. Specimen: CD4+ T cells from blood, collected at the approximately 16-month timepoint. This TCR was recovered from a human patient who received a liver transplant. Donor T cells from the graft may be present among the T cells after a transplant. The DNA sequence is TGTGCTAGTGGTCCCGGGCTAGCCTATGGCGCGTCGACCCAGTACTTC. The encoded protein is CASGPGLAYGASTQYF.